Below, 26 T cell receptor beta chains from the same sample are listed, as sequenced in a study of T cell repertoires in cytomegalovirus infection. Using its own MiXCR run on the reads, TCRdb lists one record per CDR3 protein. The sample has approximately 550,000 distinct CDR3 sequences, about 15% seen once; the top ten hold about 24%. Input material: CD8+ T cells from PBMCs. Receptor source: a human donor in good health (CMV status not recorded). Some clones in this sample may be carry-over from other donors' samples.

This clonotype appeared many times. V gene TRBV5-1 combines with J gene TRBJ2-7; 12 nucleotides match TRBD2. Germline V gives CDR1 SGHRS, CDR2 YFSETQ. After removal of 4 bases from V and 1 base from J, the junction contained 3 bases not matched to a gene. This CDR3 is 15 amino acids long. The CDR3 spells CASSLAGGASYEQYF. The CDR3 DNA follows: TGCGCCAGCAGCCTAGCGGGAGGGGCATCCTACGAGCAGTACTTC.

This clonotype was counted many times. The V and J genes are TRBV6-6 and TRBJ1-1, with D possibly TRBD1 on 6 matching bases. Trimming shortened V by 6 bases and J by 1 base, and 18 bases separated the two germline ends. From germline, CDR1 is MNHNY and CDR2 SVGAGI (reference sequence). This CDR3 is built from 16 residues. The CDR3 is CASRVSGGAGNTEAFF. The CDR3 DNA follows: TGTGCCAGCAGGGTTTCTGGGGGGGCCGGGAACACTGAAGCTTTCTTT.

This clonotype showed up many times. The V call is TRBV27, the J call TRBJ2-7, with D possibly called TRBD1 or TRBD2 (5 bases each). CDR1 and CDR2 from the germline V gene are MNHEY and SMNVEV (reference sequence). The CDR3 loop spans 17 amino acids. V was clipped by 3 bases and J by 1 base, with 19 bases between them. The CDR3 sequence is CASSLFSPRGPSYEQYF. Written as DNA, the CDR3 is TGTGCCAGCAGTTTGTTCAGTCCGAGGGGACCTTCCTACGAGCAGTACTTC.

The J gene is TRBJ2-1, the V gene TRBV2; D perhaps matches TRBD2 (5 bases). Germline V gene sequence: CDR1 SNHLY, CDR2 FYNNEI. CDR3 length: 13 amino acids. V lost 0 bases and J lost 10, with 10 bases in between. CDR3 coding DNA: TGTGCCAGCAGTGAAGCAAACGGGAAAGAGCAGTTCTTC. Residues: CASSEANGKEQFF.

CDR3 region: CASSITVGGTEAFF. CDR3 nucleotide sequence: TGTGCCAGTAGTATAACGGTAGGGGGCACTGAAGCTTTCTTT. The chain combines TRBV19 with TRBJ1-1; possible D gene TRBD1, 6 bases. CDR1 and CDR2 (germline): LNHDA, SQIVND (reference sequence). Trimming shortened V by 2 bases and J by 4 bases, and 11 bases separated the two germline ends. The CDR3 sequence is 14 residues long.

The J gene is TRBJ2-7, the V gene TRBV9; 10 bases align to TRBD2. The CDR3 runs to 16 residues. CDR1 and CDR2 from the germline V gene are SGDLS and YYNGEE. Unmatched junction bases numbered 12, after V lost 4 bases and J lost 5 bases. CDR3 in DNA: TGTGCCAGCAGCACCACCCCTAGCGGGAGTAAAAACGAGCAGTACTTC. Translation gives CASSTTPSGSKNEQYF.

This clonotype appeared many times. The J gene is TRBJ1-2, the V gene TRBV27, with 8 bases that match TRBD1. Germline loops: CDR1 MNHEY, CDR2 SMNVEV (reference sequence). The CDR3 contains 15 residues. The junction had 4 bases not matched to a gene; V was cut back by 0 bases and J by 4 bases. The CDR3 loop reads CASSLSVTGAYGYTF. CDR3 in DNA: TGTGCCAGCAGTTTATCCGTGACAGGGGCCTATGGCTACACCTTC.

This clonotype was detected only a few times. This sequence joins TRBV2 and TRBJ2-3; the D is unclear. CDR1 and CDR2 (germline): SNHLY, FYNNEI. The CDR3 is 12 amino acids. V shed 2 bases and J shed 8 bases, with 8 bases lying between them. The CDR3 region has the DNA TGTGCCAGCAGTGAACCAAGTAGTACGCAGTATTTT. As protein: CASSEPSSTQYF.

This clonotype was counted ten times or more. This chain links TRBV7-8 with TRBJ1-2, with D perhaps matching TRBD1 (5 bases). From germline, CDR1 is SGHVS and CDR2 FQNEAQ. CDR3 length: 16 amino acids. The germline V and J ends were trimmed by 5 bases and 2 bases, with 18 bases remaining between them. The CDR3 coding sequence is TGTGCCAGCAGCCCCAGGATCGGGACTTGGAACTATGGCTACACCTTC. Translation gives CASSPRIGTWNYGYTF.

This clonotype has at least ten counts. The chain uses TRBV6-5 and TRBJ2-7; 9 bases align to TRBD1. Germline trimming cut 2 bases from V and 3 bases from J; bases unmatched to any gene: 2. Germline CDR1 and CDR2: MNHEY and SVGAGI. This CDR3 comprises 14 residues. The DNA of the CDR3 is TGTGCCAGCAGTTACGGGACAGGGCACTACGAGCAGTACTTC. Protein sequence: CASSYGTGHYEQYF.

This clonotype was counted a few times. The CDR3 region has the DNA TGTGCCACCAGTGACCACAGACTAGCGGGAGGAGGTAATGAGCAGTTCTTC. It translates to CATSDHRLAGGGNEQFF. The genes are TRBV24-1 and TRBJ2-1; 13 bases agree with TRBD2. The V gene's germline CDR1 is KGHDR and CDR2 SFDVKD. Trimming took 4 bases from V and 7 from J; bases not matched to a gene: 9. The CDR3 length is 17 residues.

This clonotype was counted between two and nine times. V gene TRBV19 combines with J gene TRBJ2-1, with D possibly being TRBD1 or TRBD2 (6 bases each). Trimming removed 7 bases from V and 3 bases from J, with 28 bases in between. Germline V lookup: CDR1 LNHDA, CDR2 SQIVND (reference sequence). The length of the CDR3 is 19 residues. The CDR3 spells CASTIGPYGRKGGYNEQFF. The CDR3 region has the DNA TGTGCCAGTACCATCGGTCCTTACGGGAGAAAGGGGGGCTACAATGAGCAGTTCTTC.

This clonotype has at least ten counts. The chain couples TRBV7-8 to TRBJ2-7; 9 bases align to TRBD1. V trimming: 1 base; J trimming: 1 base; junction bases outside the gene matches: 8. Germline-derived CDR1 and CDR2 are SGHVS and FQNEAQ. This CDR3 has 17 amino acids. This CDR3 is CASSLVVTGGLSYEQYF. The DNA for the CDR3 is TGTGCCAGCAGCTTAGTGGTAACAGGGGGCCTATCCTACGAGCAGTACTTC.

This chain joins TRBV12-3 or TRBV12-4 and TRBJ2-2; the D gene is possibly TRBD1 (5 bases). V gave up 6 bases and J gave up 3 bases, with 14 bases separating them. The CDR3 totals 15 residues. The CDR3 DNA is TGTGCCAGCAGCCCAAGGACAATTGACACCGGGGAGCTGTTTTTT. Amino acids: CASSPRTIDTGELFF.

The J gene is TRBJ2-6, the V gene TRBV5-4; D gene uncertain. The V gene lost 6 bases and the J gene lost 4 bases, with 11 bases spanning the gap. Germline assignment: CDR1 SGHNT and CDR2 YYREEE (reference sequence). The CDR3 consists of 14 residues. The CDR3 DNA sequence: TGTGCCAGCATGGGCCAGAGGGGGGCCAACGTCCTGACTTTC. Residues: CASMGQRGANVLTF.

A remark on this clonotype: The conserved closing phenylalanine or tryptophan is absent in this CDR3, likely reflecting a read error. The V call is TRBV4-1, the J call TRBJ1-5; D is undetermined. Per the germline V gene, CDR1 is MGHRA and CDR2 is YSYEKL. The CDR3 spans 14 residues. Trimming stripped 4 bases from V and 3 bases from J, with 10 bases between. The CDR3 spells CASSRRESNQPQHL. Here the CDR3 DNA reads TGCGCCAGCAGCCGACGTGAGTCCAATCAGCCCCAGCATCTT.

The V gene is TRBV5-1, the J gene TRBJ2-5, with D possibly TRBD1 on 6 matching bases. Germline CDR1 SGHRS, CDR2 YFSETQ. The CDR3 consists of 13 residues. The V end lost 0 bases, the J end lost 5 bases, and 8 bases lay between the germline ends. CDR3 protein: CASSLEGVETQYF. The DNA for the CDR3 is TGCGCCAGCAGCTTGGAGGGGGTTGAGACCCAGTACTTC.

A few counts support this clonotype. This chain connects TRBV27 to TRBJ2-5, with 8 bases aligning to TRBD1. Looked up from germline, CDR1 is MNHEY and CDR2 is SMNVEV (reference sequence). The CDR3 consists of 15 residues. V was pared by 5 bases and J by 1 base, with 6 bases of the junction left unmatched. The CDR3 nucleotides are TGTGCCAGCAGTCTCCGGGACAGGCCCCAAGAGACCCAGTACTTC. Translation: CASSLRDRPQETQYF.

This chain connects TRBV28 to TRBJ1-2; D not certain. The CDR3 length is 9 residues. CDR1 and CDR2 (germline): MDHEN, SYDVKM. Trimming pared 5 bases from V and 8 bases from J, leaving 3 bases between. CDR3 residues: CASSEGYTF. The CDR3 coding sequence is TGTGCCAGCAGTGAAGGCTACACCTTC.

The sample holds a few counts of this clonotype. This rearrangement joins TRBV6-2 or TRBV6-3 to TRBJ1-1; D remains unclear. The germline gives CDR1 MNHEY, CDR2 SVGEGT. This CDR3 comprises 14 residues. The V end lost 4 bases, the J end lost 1 base, and 10 bases lay between the germline ends. Here the CDR3 reads CASSSRASNTEAFF. CDR3 bases: TGTGCCAGCAGTTCACGGGCCTCGAACACTGAAGCTTTCTTT.

This clonotype appeared many times. The gene calls are TRBV7-6 and TRBJ1-1; 10 nucleotides align to TRBD1. With 0 bases clipped from V and 13 bases from J, the junction kept 8 bases outside the gene matches. Germline V CDR1 and CDR2: SGHVS, FNYEAQ. This CDR3 has 14 amino acids. The CDR3 loop is CASSLAMLGQGLFF. CDR3 coding DNA: TGTGCCAGCAGCTTAGCTATGTTGGGACAGGGGCTTTTCTTT.

Points on this clonotype: Here the CDR3 omits its conserved ending phenylalanine or tryptophan, so a read error is the likely source. It is unclear where the CDR3 begins or ends on the DNA, so no DNA is shown, and the CDR3 is as TCRdb lists it. The chain has TRBV7-3 and TRBJ2-1; the table's D call, TRBD2, was not checked against the DNA. Germline V gene lookup returns CDR1 SGHTA and CDR2 FQGTGA. Including both end residues, the CDR3 is 15 amino acids long. The CDR3 sequence is CASSETSGSLGEQLL.

This chain's CDR3 is CASSGGRGADTQYF. CDR3 DNA sequence: TGTGCCAGCAGCGGGGGCCGTGGAGCAGATACGCAGTATTTT. This chain links TRBV9 with TRBJ2-3, with TRBD1 as a possible D gene (5 bases). The length of the CDR3 is 14 residues. The germline V and J ends were trimmed by 3 bases and 4 bases, with 12 bases remaining between them. Per the germline V gene, CDR1 is SGDLS and CDR2 is YYNGEE.

The sample holds a few counts of this clonotype. The CDR3, as DNA: TGTGCCAGCAGCTTAGTTGCCTCAGCTAACTATGGCTACACCTTC. This translates into CASSLVASANYGYTF. This chain links TRBV7-8 with TRBJ1-2; D call uncertain. V was pared by 1 base and J by 0 bases, with 9 bases between. The V gene's germline CDR1 is SGHVS and CDR2 FQNEAQ. The CDR3 contains 15 residues. Together with reference TRBV7-8 and TRBJ1-2, the CDR3 gives the full variable domain: GAGVSQSPRYKVAKRGQDVALRCDPISGHVSLFWYQQALGQGPEFLTYFQNEAQLDKSGLPSDRFFAERPEGSVSTLKIQRTQQEDSAVYLCASSLVASANYGYTFGSGTRLTVV.

V is TRBV6-4 and J is TRBJ2-7, with D unclear. The CDR3 length is 15 residues. Germline-derived CDR1 and CDR2 are MRHNA and SNTAGT. Trimming removed 3 bases at V and 1 base at J, with 13 bases between. The CDR3 spells CASSDYERISYEQYF. DNA of the CDR3: TGTGCCAGCAGTGATTACGAAAGGATTTCCTACGAGCAGTACTTC.

The chain couples TRBV29-1 to TRBJ2-1, with D perhaps TRBD2 (6 bases). Germline-derived CDR1 and CDR2 are SQVTM and ANQGSEA. V shed 4 bases and J shed 4 bases, with 8 bases lying between them. The CDR3 spans 12 residues. The CDR3 is CSVAGTYNEQFF. CDR3 bases: TGCAGCGTTGCCGGGACTTACAATGAGCAGTTCTTC.